This passage covers 4 T cell receptor beta chains from one sample sequenced in a study of T cells in Graves' hyperthyroidism and ophthalmopathy. Using RNA transcripts as the source, TCR beta CDR3 regions were amplified. An initial round of RT-PCR targeting the TCR CDR3 relied on the HTBI primer set. TCRdb passed the multiplex PCR reads through MiXCR, listing each CDR3 protein once. Of about 700,000 distinct CDR3 sequences in the sample, 14% were seen once. Sequencing used blood. The source is a woman aged 18-29 years with Graves' hyperthyroidism.

This clonotype was seen a handful of times. The CDR3, as DNA: TGCAGTGCTAAAGATGGCCGGGCCCTCCAAGAGACCCAGTACTTC. This gives the protein CSAKDGRALQETQYF. The chain is built from TRBV20-1 and TRBJ2-5, with D uncertain. The length of the CDR3 is 15 residues. The V gene's germline CDR1 is DFQATT and CDR2 SNEGSKA (reference sequence). V was cut by 4 bases and J by 1 base, with 16 bases left in between.

This clonotype was found a few times. V is TRBV29-1 and J is TRBJ1-1, with D unclear. The V end lost 4 bases, the J end lost 0 bases, and 21 bases lay between the germline ends. The CDR3 loop spans 17 amino acids. Germline CDR1 is SQVTM and CDR2 is ANQGSEA. CDR3 coding DNA: TGCAGCGTTGTTGCCCTCCCTCGACTGAGCATGAACACTGAAGCTTTCTTT. Protein: CSVVALPRLSMNTEAFF.

This chain links TRBV18 with TRBJ2-1, with 12 bases that match TRBD2. The germline CDR1 and CDR2 sequences are KGHSH and LQKENI. V was clipped by 3 bases and J by 5 bases; unmatched bases: 5. The CDR3 has 16 amino acids. The CDR3 sequence is CASSPGLAGGHNEQFF. The DNA for the CDR3 is TGTGCCAGCTCACCGGGACTAGCGGGTGGCCACAATGAGCAGTTCTTC.

A word on this clonotype: This may arise from a read error, as a much more abundant clone is one base away. The chain carries TRBV6-2 or TRBV6-3 and TRBJ2-1; 9 bases line up with TRBD1. V shed 6 bases and J 10 bases; nucleotides not matched to a gene: 13. Germline CDR1 is MNHEY and CDR2 is SVGEGT. The CDR3 extends over 15 amino acids. The DNA for the CDR3 is TGTGCCAGCAGAGCGACCGGGACAGGGCCATACGAGCAGTTCTTC. This codes for CASRATGTGPYEQFF.